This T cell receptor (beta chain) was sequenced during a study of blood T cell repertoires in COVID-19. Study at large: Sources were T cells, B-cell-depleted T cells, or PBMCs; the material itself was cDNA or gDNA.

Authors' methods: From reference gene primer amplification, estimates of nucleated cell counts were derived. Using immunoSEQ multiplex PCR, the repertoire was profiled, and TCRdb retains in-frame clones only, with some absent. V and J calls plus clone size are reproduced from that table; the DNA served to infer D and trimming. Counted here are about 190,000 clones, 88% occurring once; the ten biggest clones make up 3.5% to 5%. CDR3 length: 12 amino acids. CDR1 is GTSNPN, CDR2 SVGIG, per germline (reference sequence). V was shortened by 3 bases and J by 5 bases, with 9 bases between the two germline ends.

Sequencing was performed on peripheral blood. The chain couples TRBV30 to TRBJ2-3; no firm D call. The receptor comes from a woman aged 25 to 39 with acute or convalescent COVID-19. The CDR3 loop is CAWRPTQDTQYF. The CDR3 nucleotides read TGTGCCTGGAGACCGACTCAAGATACGCAGTATTTT.